Shown below are 28 T cell receptor beta chains from a single sample sequenced in a study of blood T cell repertoires in COVID-19. Only in-frame clones appear in the TCRdb table, and some are missing; sequencing was by immunoSEQ multiplex PCR. This table holds roughly 380,000 clones, approximately 91% found once. The sequencing sample was made of PBMCs or T cells enriched from blood (not recorded which). The source is a woman aged 25 to 45 who had been exposed to COVID-19.

The rearrangement uses TRBV18 and TRBJ1-2, with 9 bases aligning to TRBD1. Losses at the gene ends were 6 bases for V and 14 bases for J; bases not matched to a gene: 13. In germline, CDR1 is KGHSH, CDR2 LQKENI. The CDR3 consists of 13 residues. The CDR3 nucleotides read TGTGCCAGCTCCCCGGGACAGGGTGAAATCGGGACCTTC. Translation gives CASSPGQGEIGTF.

In this sample, this clone turned up once. This chain links TRBV3-1 (or the pseudogene TRBV3-2) with TRBJ2-3; 8 positions agree with TRBD2. With 4 bases clipped from V and 5 bases from J, the junction kept 8 bases outside the gene matches. The germline CDR1 and CDR2 sequences are LGHDT and YNNKEL (reference sequence). The CDR3 contains 15 residues. The CDR3 region is CASSPRAGEGDTQYF. In nucleotides, the CDR3 is TGTGCCAGCAGCCCCCGAGCGGGAGAGGGAGATACGCAGTATTTT.

This chain connects TRBV13 to TRBJ2-3; D is perhaps TRBD1 (6 bases). V was trimmed by 4 bases and J by 4 bases, leaving 27 bases between them. Germline values: CDR1 PRHDT, CDR2 FYEKMQ (reference sequence). CDR3 length: 19 residues. CDR3 region: CASSSWTAPVGNTPDTQYF. CDR3 coding DNA: TGTGCCAGCAGCTCCTGGACAGCTCCTGTGGGGAACACACCAGATACGCAGTATTTT.

The V call is TRBV14, the J call TRBJ1-1; 7 bases fit TRBD1. From germline, CDR1 is SGHDN and CDR2 FVKESK. This CDR3 contains 17 residues. J gave up 1 base and V 4 bases, and 12 bases lay outside the gene matches. The CDR3 nucleotides read TGTGCCAGCAGCCCCGTACGGCAGGGGGTCCCGAACACTGAAGCTTTCTTT. Its protein is CASSPVRQGVPNTEAFF.

The chain carries TRBV7-2 and TRBJ2-7; 11 bases match TRBD1. Trimming cost V 4 bases and J 4 bases; bases outside gene matches: 6. Germline V lookup: CDR1 SGHTA, CDR2 FQGNSA. The CDR3 runs to 15 residues. CDR3: CASSSGTGGRYEQYF. The CDR3 coding sequence is TGTGCCAGCAGCTCAGGGACAGGGGGTAGATACGAGCAGTACTTC.

The chain combines TRBV6-5 with TRBJ1-3; D ambiguous. Germline loops: CDR1 MNHEY, CDR2 SVGAGI. Trimming pared 6 bases from V and 2 bases from J, leaving 8 bases between. This CDR3 has 13 amino acids. The DNA of the CDR3 is TGTGCCAGCAGGAGGGTGGCTGGAAACACCATATATTTT. As protein: CASRRVAGNTIYF.

A single count supports this clone. The chain has TRBV7-3 and TRBJ2-3; D is ambiguous. This CDR3 region has 15 residues. Trimming removed 4 bases from V and 5 bases from J, with 16 bases in between. Germline V gene sequence: CDR1 SGHTA, CDR2 FQGTGA. This CDR3 is CASSSNSYGLDTQYF. DNA for the CDR3: TGTGCCAGCAGCTCTAACTCCTACGGTTTAGATACGCAGTATTTT. The variable domain in full, completed from reference TRBV7-3 and TRBJ2-3, reads GAGVSQTPSNKVTEKGKYVELRCDPISGHTALYWYRQSLGQGPEFLIYFQGTGAADDSGLPNDRFFAVRPEGSVSTLKIQRTERGDSAVYLCASSSNSYGLDTQYFGPGTRLTVL.

V gene TRBV7-9 combines with J gene TRBJ2-1; D possibly corresponds to TRBD1 (6 bases). Germline V gene sequence: CDR1 SEHNR, CDR2 FQNEAQ (reference sequence). Trimming took 2 bases from V and 5 from J, leaving 10 bases between them. This CDR3 comprises 14 residues. The CDR3 here is CASSLSRGNNEQFF. The CDR3 DNA is TGTGCCAGCAGCTTAAGTAGGGGGAACAATGAGCAGTTCTTC.

The chain couples TRBV7-2 to TRBJ2-5; 14 nucleotides agree with TRBD2. Germline-derived CDR1 and CDR2 are SGHTA and FQGNSA. Trimming cost V 1 base and J 2 bases; bases outside gene matches: 0. The CDR3 contains 16 residues. CDR3 protein: CASSLGLAGGQETQYF. CDR3 nucleotide sequence: TGTGCCAGCAGCTTAGGACTAGCGGGAGGGCAAGAGACCCAGTACTTC.

This clone appeared once. V and J are TRBV7-9 and TRBJ2-1; TRBD2 aligns across 10 bases. The ends lost 4 bases at V and 8 bases at J; junction bases unmatched: 14. The germline gives CDR1 SEHNR, CDR2 FQNEAQ (reference sequence). There are 17 residues in the CDR3. The CDR3 loop is CASSSAPGTSDLYEQFF. The DNA of the CDR3 is TGTGCCAGCAGCTCAGCCCCCGGGACTAGCGATCTGTATGAGCAGTTCTTC. The full variable domain, in which reference TRBV7-9 and TRBJ2-1 provide the parts outside the CDR3, is DTGVSQNPRHKITKRGQNVTFRCDPISEHNRLYWYRQTLGQGPEFLTYFQNEAQLEKSRLLSDRFSAERPKGSFSTLEIQRTEQGDSAMYLCASSSAPGTSDLYEQFFGPGTRLTVL.

The count of this clone is one. The V and J genes are TRBV4-2 and TRBJ2-2, with a tentative D call TRBD2 (6 bases). Trimming stripped 4 bases from V and 3 bases from J, with 12 bases between. Per germline, CDR1 LGHNA and CDR2 YNFKEQ. The CDR3 consists of 15 residues. The CDR3 sequence is CASSLSSAYTGELFF. The CDR3 bases are TGTGCCAGCAGCCTCTCTAGCGCCTACACCGGGGAGCTGTTTTTT.

The count of this clone is one. This chain uses TRBV10-2 with TRBJ2-1; D possibly corresponds to TRBD2 (6 bases). Germline V gene sequence: CDR1 WSHSY, CDR2 SAAADI. This CDR3 region has 13 residues. V was shortened by 6 bases and J by 4 bases, with 10 bases between the two germline ends. The CDR3 spells CASRGGVYNEQFF. The CDR3 nucleotides read TGCGCCAGCAGGGGCGGGGTTTACAATGAGCAGTTCTTC.

The chain couples TRBV5-1 to TRBJ2-3, with 7 bases lining up with TRBD2. This CDR3 has 15 amino acids. V trimming: 4 bases; J trimming: 2 bases; junction bases outside the gene matches: 7. Germline CDR1 SGHRS, CDR2 YFSETQ. CDR3 sequence reads: CASSGSSGLTDTQYF. CDR3 nucleotide sequence: TGCGCCAGCAGCGGATCTAGCGGACTCACAGATACGCAGTATTTT.

This clone occurred once. CDR3 residues: CASSPSAGNYNEQFF. CDR3 coding DNA: TGTGCCAGCAGTCCCTCAGCGGGGAACTACAATGAGCAGTTCTTC. The gene calls are TRBV2 and TRBJ2-1; TRBD2 aligns across 7 bases. The trim removed 5 bases at V and 3 bases at J, leaving 7 bases unmatched. CDR3 length: 15 amino acids. The V gene's germline CDR1 is SNHLY and CDR2 FYNNEI. Together with reference TRBV2 and TRBJ2-1, the CDR3 gives the full variable domain: EPEVTQTPSHQVTQMGQEVILRCVPISNHLYFYWYRQILGQKVEFLVSFYNNEISEKSEIFDDQFSVERPDGSNFTLKIRSTKLEDSAMYFCASSPSAGNYNEQFFGPGTRLTVL.

This chain joins TRBV7-2 and TRBJ2-7; 7 nucleotides line up with TRBD2. The germline CDR1 and CDR2 sequences are SGHTA and FQGNSA. The CDR3 has 15 amino acids. Trimming at V came to 5 bases and at J to 5 bases, leaving 12 bases not matched to a gene. The CDR3 nucleotides read TGTGCCAGCAGCCCCTCGGCGGGAGTTAAAAACGAGCAGTACTTC. It is translated as CASSPSAGVKNEQYF.

This chain connects TRBV3-1 (or the pseudogene TRBV3-2) to TRBJ2-3; D gene ambiguous. Between the trimmed V and J ends, which lost 4 bases and 5 bases, there was a span of 7 bases. The germline CDR1 and CDR2 sequences are LGHDT and YNNKEL (reference sequence). The CDR3 runs to 12 residues. The CDR3 nucleotides are TGTGCCAGCAGCCGCACGGGAGATACGCAGTATTTT. As protein: CASSRTGDTQYF.

Of note for this clone: Germline and junction disagree at one end, which may indicate a read error. This chain connects TRBV19 to TRBJ2-5; 9 bases agree with TRBD2. The germline V gene encodes CDR1 LNHDA and CDR2 SQIVND (reference sequence). The CDR3 runs to 14 residues. This CDR3 reads CASRIVAGEETQYF. The DNA of the CDR3 is TGTGCCAGTAGGATAGTAGCGGGAGAAGAGACCCAGTACTTC.

This clone was seen a handful of times. The chain carries TRBV7-9 and TRBJ2-6; D possibly corresponds to TRBD1 (6 bases). V dropped 0 bases and J dropped 0 bases, with 9 bases sitting between them. Germline CDR1 SEHNR, CDR2 FQNEAQ (reference sequence). This CDR3 has 17 residues. The CDR3 nucleotides are TGTGCCAGCAGCTTAGCCCAGGGGAGCTCTGGGGCCAACGTCCTGACTTTC. This translates into CASSLAQGSSGANVLTF.

The CDR3 DNA sequence: TGTGCCAGCTCACCATCCTCGCTAGCGGGAGACAATGAGCAGTTCTTC. Translated, it gives CASSPSSLAGDNEQFF. The V call is TRBV18, the J call TRBJ2-1; 10 bases agree with TRBD2. The CDR3 has 16 residues. From germline, CDR1 is KGHSH and CDR2 LQKENI. V shed 2 bases, J shed 5 bases, and the junction held 6 bases outside the gene matches. The full variable domain, completed using reference TRBV18 and TRBJ2-1, is NAGVMQNPRHLVRRRGQEARLRCSPMKGHSHVYWYRQLPEEGLKFMVYLQKENIIDESGMPKERFSAEFPKEGPSILRIQQVVRGDSAAYFCASSPSSLAGDNEQFFGPGTRLTVL.

The chain links TRBV9 to TRBJ2-2; tentative D call: TRBD1 (6 bases). Germline values: CDR1 SGDLS, CDR2 YYNGEE. Trimming pared 0 bases from V and 7 bases from J, leaving 10 bases between. The CDR3 length is 14 residues. The CDR3 sequence is CASSVDGGGGELFF. The CDR3 DNA sequence: TGTGCCAGCAGCGTAGATGGGGGCGGCGGGGAGCTGTTTTTT.

V usage is TRBV11-2 and J usage is TRBJ2-3, with TRBD2 matching 10 bases. J was trimmed by 6 bases and V by 1 base; bases with no gene match: 10. Germline CDR1 SGHAT, CDR2 FQNNGV. This CDR3 spans 17 amino acids. CDR3 residues: CASSLVSSGRAGDTQYF. The CDR3 nucleotides are TGTGCCAGCAGCTTAGTCTCCAGCGGGAGGGCCGGGGATACGCAGTATTTT.

The genes are TRBV7-9 and TRBJ2-5; 11 bases align to TRBD2. Trimming cost V 5 bases and J 9 bases; bases outside gene matches: 8. The CDR3 totals 14 residues. Germline CDR1 reads SEHNR; CDR2 reads FQNEAQ (reference sequence). In DNA form, the CDR3 reads TGTGCCAGCAGCCCCGGGGGGACTAGCGGTCCCCAGTACTTC. It yields the protein CASSPGGTSGPQYF.

The J gene is TRBJ2-2, the V gene TRBV5-5, with D possibly matching TRBD1 (6 bases). Trimming took off 10 bases at V and 12 bases at J, with 7 bases between the two ends. The CDR3 is 8 residues long. The germline V gene encodes CDR1 SGHKS and CDR2 YYEKEE (reference sequence). In DNA, the CDR3 is TGTGCCGGACAGAAGCTGTTTTTT. Protein sequence: CAGQKLFF.

The rearrangement joins TRBV18 to TRBJ1-4, with a weak D call TRBD1 (6 bases). CDR1 and CDR2 from the germline V gene are KGHSH and LQKENI. This CDR3 is built from 15 residues. The V gene lost 6 bases and the J gene lost 3 bases, with 14 bases spanning the gap. The CDR3 nucleotides read TGTGCCAGCTCTCGCGACAGGCGATCTAATGAAAAACTGTTTTTT. This sequence encodes CASSRDRRSNEKLFF.

This clone appeared a few times. The chain combines TRBV9 with TRBJ2-5; perhaps TRBD2 as D (6 bases). Germline V lookup: CDR1 SGDLS, CDR2 YYNGEE. The V end was cut by 2 bases, the J end by 1 base, with 9 bases between. This CDR3 spans 14 amino acids. The CDR3 DNA follows: TGTGCCAGCAGCGTGGGGGGAGTCCAAGAGACCCAGTACTTC. It yields the protein CASSVGGVQETQYF.

The chain joins TRBV15 to TRBJ1-4, with a possible D match to TRBD1 (5 bases). With 1 base removed from V and 10 bases from J, the gap between germline ends came to 16 bases. The CDR3 is 15 amino acids. Germline CDR1 and CDR2: LNHNV and YYDKDF (reference sequence). The CDR3 DNA reads TGTGCCACCAGCAGAGTTGAGACAGACGTTGGAAAACTGTTTTTT. It yields the protein CATSRVETDVGKLFF.

CDR3: CASSLERVSLSGNTIYF. The CDR3 DNA reads TGCGCCAGCAGCTTGGAGAGGGTTTCACTCTCTGGAAACACCATATATTTT. The V call is TRBV5-1, the J call TRBJ1-3; D ambiguous. Per the germline V gene, CDR1 is SGHRS and CDR2 is YFSETQ. V lost 0 bases to trimming and J lost 0 bases, with 13 bases between them. This CDR3 has 17 residues.

The chain carries TRBV27 and TRBJ1-4; 8 nucleotides line up with TRBD1. Germline CDR1 reads MNHEY; CDR2 reads SMNVEV (reference sequence). The CDR3 runs to 17 residues. V lost 1 base and J lost 8; bases outside the gene matches: 12. The CDR3 DNA reads TGTGCCAGCAGTTTATTGGGCAGGGGGCGTTTATGGGAAAAACTGTTTTTT. Its translation is CASSLLGRGRLWEKLFF.